This T cell receptor beta chain is from a study of T cell responses to AZD1222 COVID-19 vaccine. Sequenced by immunoSEQ multiplex PCR; TCRdb stores in-frame clones only, minus some. The table has 150,000 to 200,000 clones, about 92% seen once. The V gene lost 6 bases and the J gene lost 4 bases, with 7 bases spanning the gap. The CDR3 length is 12 residues. In germline, CDR1 is SNHLY, CDR2 FYNNEI. This clone was counted a single time. Source: peripheral blood, taken 28 days after the second AZD1222 dose. This chain joins TRBV2 and TRBJ1-3; D is unresolved. The source of this sequence is an adult who received the AZD1222 COVID-19 vaccine. This CDR3 is CASRGSGNTIYF. CDR3 bases: TGTGCCAGCAGGGGATCCGGAAACACCATATATTTT.